This T cell receptor beta chain was identified during a study of glioma-infiltrating T cells after dendritic cell vaccination. Stated time point: after dendritic cell vaccination, including at tumor progression/relapse. PBMC were collected before vaccination, two weeks after the third vaccination, and at progression. V was clipped by 4 bases and J by 3 bases; unmatched bases: 1. This CDR3 contains 12 residues. Germline CDR1 and CDR2: SGHKS and YYEKEE (reference sequence). Method: immunoSEQ multiplex PCR; TCRdb's copy keeps in-frame clones and lacks some. The sample has roughly 60,000 clones, roughly 86% seen once; the top ten hold about 9.9%.

J is TRBJ2-7 and V is TRBV5-5; 7 bases are shared with TRBD1. Source: blood, taken after dendritic cell vaccination. This TCR was recovered from a human donor with glioblastoma. The CDR3 DNA reads as TGTGCCAGCAGCCGGGACAGCTACGAGCAGTACTTC. It codes for CASSRDSYEQYF. Filled out from reference TRBV5-5 and TRBJ2-7, the complete variable domain reads DAGVTQSPTHLIKTRGQQVTLRCSPISGHKSVSWYQQVLGQGPQFIFQYYEKEERGRGNFPDRFSARQFPNYSSELNVNALLLGDSALYLCASSRDSYEQYFGPGTRLTVT.